A selection of T cell receptor beta chains follows, all from one sample in a study of identical twins. MiXCR, applied by TCRdb to the 5' RACE reads, yields one record per CDR3 protein. The sample yields about 470,000 distinct CDR3 sequences, 24% seen once. Separately, the same data were catalogued under a study of T cells expressing NK-cell markers.

Sequencing was done on a sample of CD4+ T cells sorted from blood. The receptors were sampled from a woman aged 18-29 years in good health. Each CDR3 is given with its conserved first and last residue. The D gene is left open where the match is weak. Only some rows state a clone size, as once, few, many or a class for expanded clones.

NA	TRBV5-4	TRBJ2-2	few	CASSRTMSNTGELFF	TGTGCCAGCAGCCGGACAATGTCGAACACCGGGGAGCTGTTTTTT
NA	TRBV19	TRBJ1-4	few	CATTGNGEKLFF	TGTGCCACTACAGGTAACGGTGAAAAACTGTTTTTT
TRBD2	TRBV12-3/TRBV12-4	TRBJ2-3	few	CASSPHLGGSGRVGDTQYF	TGTGCCAGCAGTCCCCACCTAGGCGGTAGCGGGAGGGTAGGAGATACGCAGTATTTT
TRBD1	TRBV11-2	TRBJ2-3	few	CASSLDRAADTQYF	TGTGCCAGCAGCCTGGACAGGGCCGCAGATACGCAGTATTTT
NA	TRBV20-1	TRBJ1-2	NA	CSAGRDLSYGYTF	TGCAGTGCCGGAAGGGACCTCTCCTATGGCTACACCTTC
TRBD2	TRBV7-9	TRBJ2-5	NA	CASSLARGRLQETQYF	TGTGCCAGCAGCTTAGCGCGGGGGAGACTACAAGAGACCCAGTACTTC
NA	TRBV7-2	TRBJ2-1	few	CASSREPYNEQFF	TGTGCCAGCAGCCGCGAGCCTTACAATGAGCAGTTCTTC
TRBD2	TRBV6-5	TRBJ2-7	NA	CASSHPGGRTHEQYF	TGTGCCAGCAGTCACCCTGGCGGGAGGACCCACGAGCAGTACTTC
TRBD2	TRBV5-1	TRBJ2-3	medium-sized	CASSLGAGETDTQYF	TGCGCCAGCAGCTTGGGTGCGGGAGAAACAGATACGCAGTATTTT
TRBD2	TRBV5-1	TRBJ2-1	NA	CASSLSLAAYNEQFF	TGCGCCAGCAGCTTATCACTAGCGGCCTACAATGAGCAGTTCTTC
NA	TRBV6-1	TRBJ2-3	NA	CASSFDASESTDTQYF	TGTGCCAGCAGCTTCGATGCTAGCGAATCCACAGATACGCAGTATTTT
NA	TRBV7-2	TRBJ2-1	NA	CASSYQGGRSYNEQFF	TGTGCCAGCAGCTATCAGGGGGGACGGAGTTACAATGAGCAGTTCTTC
NA	TRBV9	TRBJ2-1	NA	CASSVAGGPELSSYNEQFF	TGTGCCAGCAGCGTAGCCGGCGGTCCCGAGTTGAGCTCCTACAATGAGCAGTTCTTC
NA	TRBV19	TRBJ2-1	NA	CASSPGPTYNEQFF	TGTGCCAGTAGCCCGGGACCAACCTACAATGAGCAGTTCTTC
TRBD2	TRBV9	TRBJ2-1	NA	CASSVVAGDNEQFF	TGTGCCAGCAGCGTAGTTGCGGGAGACAATGAGCAGTTCTTC
NA	TRBV4-1	TRBJ1-2	NA	CASSDGGSFYGYTF	TGCGCCAGCAGTGACGGCGGGAGTTTCTATGGCTACACCTTC
TRBD1	TRBV2	TRBJ1-5	few	CASRGGQYNQPQHF	TGTGCCAGCAGGGGGGGACAGTATAATCAGCCCCAGCATTTT
NA	TRBV12-3/TRBV12-4	TRBJ1-4	NA	CASSWDLEEKLFF	TGTGCCAGCAGCTGGGACCTGGAGGAAAAACTGTTTTTT
NA	TRBV20-1	TRBJ2-7	NA	CSARAAATYEQYF	TGCAGTGCTAGGGCGGCGGCGACCTACGAGCAGTACTTC
TRBD1	TRBV6-1	TRBJ1-2	NA	CASRLGTGQYGYTF	TGTGCCAGCAGGCTTGGGACAGGACAATATGGCTACACCTTC
NA	TRBV5-1	TRBJ2-7	few	CASSRETEQYF	TGCGCCAGCAGCCGGGAGACAGAGCAGTACTTC
TRBD1	TRBV18	TRBJ2-1	NA	CASSRTGGSYNEQFF	TGTGCCAGCTCCAGGACAGGGGGCTCATACAATGAGCAGTTCTTC
TRBD2	TRBV6-6	TRBJ2-7	few	CASRSGGQEQYF	TGTGCCAGCAGGTCGGGGGGGCAAGAGCAGTACTTC
NA	TRBV20-1	TRBJ2-2	few	CSAWDSPGELFF	TGCAGTGCTTGGGACTCCCCCGGGGAGCTGTTTTTT
TRBD2	TRBV7-9	TRBJ2-5	NA	CASSFTSGSAGTQYF	TGTGCCAGCAGCTTTACTAGCGGGAGTGCAGGGACCCAGTACTTC
TRBD1	TRBV7-9	TRBJ2-7	NA	CASSLGDSYRQGQYF	TGTGCCAGCAGCTTAGGGGACAGCTACCGGCAGGGTCAGTACTTC
TRBD2	TRBV6-1	TRBJ2-7	NA	CASSNRLAGGHEQYF	TGTGCCAGCAGTAATAGACTAGCGGGAGGCCACGAGCAGTACTTC
NA	TRBV20-1	TRBJ2-7	NA	CSAVTSGYEQYF	TGCAGTGCCGTAACCAGTGGATACGAGCAGTACTTC
TRBD2	TRBV7-3	TRBJ2-1	few	CASSLRGSGGDEQFF	TGTGCCAGCAGCTTAAGAGGTAGCGGGGGCGATGAGCAGTTCTTC
NA	TRBV15	TRBJ2-1	NA	CATSRDGRGDEQFF	TGTGCCACCAGCAGAGATGGCAGGGGCGATGAGCAGTTCTTC
NA	TRBV29-1	TRBJ1-1	NA	CSVDVRGSDEAFF	TGCAGCGTTGACGTCAGGGGTTCCGATGAAGCTTTCTTT
TRBD2	TRBV20-1	TRBJ2-7	NA	CSASPPLGLAGASSYEQYF	TGCAGTGCTAGTCCTCCCTTGGGACTAGCGGGGGCTTCCTCCTACGAGCAGTACTTC
NA	TRBV29-1	TRBJ2-5	NA	CSVTAGDETQYF	TGCAGCGTTACGGCAGGGGATGAGACCCAGTACTTC
TRBD1	TRBV30	TRBJ2-5	NA	CAWFTGTGGQTQYF	TGTGCCTGGTTTACCGGGACAGGGGGCCAGACCCAGTACTTC
TRBD2	TRBV12-3/TRBV12-4	TRBJ2-1	few	CASSFASGYPGQFF	TGTGCCAGCAGTTTTGCTAGCGGCTACCCAGGGCAGTTCTTC
NA	TRBV6-1	TRBJ2-1	NA	CASARRSSSYNEQFF	TGTGCCAGCGCCCGTCGTTCGAGCTCCTACAATGAGCAGTTCTTC
NA	TRBV29-1	TRBJ2-2	NA	CSVPGPNTGELFF	TGCAGCGTTCCGGGACCGAACACCGGGGAGCTGTTTTTT
TRBD1	TRBV11-3	TRBJ2-7	NA	CASSGKTGAYEQYF	TGTGCCAGCAGCGGTAAGACAGGGGCCTACGAGCAGTACTTC
NA	TRBV27	TRBJ2-1	NA	CASNLSYNEQFF	TGTGCCAGCAACCTCTCCTACAATGAGCAGTTCTTC
NA	TRBV20-1	TRBJ2-3	NA	CSASRLAGGLGTQYF	TGCAGTGCTAGCAGACTAGCAGGGGGCCTGGGTACGCAGTATTTT
NA	TRBV7-2	TRBJ1-2	NA	CASSLAPGGRLTNYGYTF	TGTGCCAGCAGCTTAGCCCCCGGGGGGAGGTTGACTAACTATGGCTACACCTTC
NA	TRBV7-9	TRBJ1-1	many	CASSLAGTGNTEAFF	TGTGCCAGCAGCTTAGCCGGCACAGGGAACACTGAAGCTTTCTTT
TRBD1	TRBV20-1	TRBJ2-5	NA	CSAPRQGERETQYF	TGCAGTGCTCCAAGACAGGGTGAAAGGGAGACCCAGTACTTC
TRBD1	TRBV5-1	TRBJ1-1	NA	CASSPGTGGLGTEAFF	TGCGCCAGCAGCCCCGGGACAGGGGGTCTGGGGACTGAAGCTTTCTTT
TRBD1	TRBV20-1	TRBJ2-5	NA	CSARPTGGQETQYF	TGCAGTGCTAGACCGACAGGGGGTCAAGAGACCCAGTACTTC
TRBD1	TRBV6-1	TRBJ2-7	NA	CASRRRDRVYEQYF	TGTGCCAGCAGACGCCGGGACAGGGTGTACGAGCAGTACTTC
TRBD2	TRBV20-1	TRBJ2-5	few	CSANPRLAGFGTQYF	TGCAGTGCTAACCCGCGACTAGCGGGGTTTGGGACCCAGTACTTC
TRBD2	TRBV29-1	TRBJ2-5	NA	CSAARLAGGRQTQYF	TGCAGCGCCGCGCGACTAGCGGGAGGGAGGCAGACCCAGTACTTC
TRBD1	TRBV15	TRBJ2-7	once	CATSRSAGTGAVEQYF	TGTGCCACCAGCAGGAGTGCCGGGACAGGGGCAGTCGAGCAGTACTTC
NA	TRBV6-5	TRBJ2-1	NA	CASSYYGYNEQFF	TGTGCCAGCAGTTACTATGGGTACAATGAGCAGTTCTTC
NA	TRBV6-5	TRBJ1-1	NA	CASSYLARETEAFF	TGTGCCAGCAGTTACCTCGCCAGGGAAACTGAAGCTTTCTTT
TRBD2	TRBV6-1	TRBJ2-7	NA	CASSVLAGSYEQYF	TGTGCCAGCAGCGTACTAGCGGGATCCTACGAGCAGTACTTC
NA	TRBV20-1	TRBJ1-2	NA	CSARDTVGYTF	TGCAGTGCTAGAGATACGGTTGGCTACACCTTC
NA	TRBV27	TRBJ2-2	few	CASKVVDQRRGELFF	TGTGCCAGCAAAGTCGTGGACCAACGTCGGGGGGAGCTGTTTTTT